This TCR beta chain was identified during a study of long-term antiretroviral therapy in people with HIV. At the survey level, the v3.0 immunoSEQ assay was run. TCRdb's table, derived via immunoSEQ multiplex PCR, lists solely in-frame clones and lacks some. The data hold just over 15,000 clones, with around 85% observed a single time. V shed 7 bases, J shed 4 bases, and the junction held 8 bases outside the gene matches. The CDR3 has 14 amino acids. Looked up from germline, CDR1 is MNHEY and CDR2 is SMNVEV (reference sequence). Details on this clone: Antigen unknown.

The study's findings and limits: Records did not include ART adherence, viral resistance or therapy changes.

The TCR was taken from a man aged 35-49 years with HIV. The chain joins TRBV27 to TRBJ2-7, with 9 bases matching TRBD2. The material sequenced was unsorted PBMCs, taken just before starting antiretroviral therapy. CDR3 coding DNA: TGTGCCAGCAACCGCGGGGGGGGGTCGTACGAGCAGTACTTC. Translation gives CASNRGGGSYEQYF.